The source of this T cell receptor (beta chain) is a study of blood T cell repertoires in COVID-19. Study details: Samples taken during acute and convalescent COVID-19 were collected in the United States, Italy and Spain. From T cells, B-cell-depleted T cells, or PBMCs came the material, which was cDNA or gDNA.

Germline V gene data show CDR1 as LNHNV and CDR2 as YYDKDF (reference sequence). CDR3 length: 15 amino acids. V was shortened by 3 bases and J by 9 bases, with 18 bases between the two germline ends. In the source study's methods: Amplification of reference gene primers provided the estimated nucleated cell counts. Here immunoSEQ multiplex PCR was the method, and the copy in TCRdb shows in-frame clones only, minus some. V and J calls plus clone size are reproduced from that table; the DNA served to infer D and trimming. The sample lists around 160,000 clones, around 81% occurring once. This TCR was sampled from a woman in her forties with active or convalescent COVID-19. The genes are TRBV15 and TRBJ2-1; tentative D call: TRBD2 (5 bases). Specimen: peripheral blood. The CDR3: CATSSSSGVSPEQFF. Written as DNA, the CDR3 is TGTGCCACCAGCAGTAGCAGCGGAGTCTCCCCTGAGCAGTTCTTC.